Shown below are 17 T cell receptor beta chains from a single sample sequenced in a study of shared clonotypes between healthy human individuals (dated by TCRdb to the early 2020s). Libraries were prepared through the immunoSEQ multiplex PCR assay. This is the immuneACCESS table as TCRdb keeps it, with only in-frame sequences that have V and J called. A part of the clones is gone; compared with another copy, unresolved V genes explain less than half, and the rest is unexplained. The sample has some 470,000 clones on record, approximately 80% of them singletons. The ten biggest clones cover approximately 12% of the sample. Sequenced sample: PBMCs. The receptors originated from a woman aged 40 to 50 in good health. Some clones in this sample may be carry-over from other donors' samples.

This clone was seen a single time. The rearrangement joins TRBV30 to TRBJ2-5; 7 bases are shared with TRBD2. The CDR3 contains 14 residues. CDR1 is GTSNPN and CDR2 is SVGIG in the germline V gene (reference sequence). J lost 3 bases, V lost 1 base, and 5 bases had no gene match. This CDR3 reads CAWSGLRGEETQYF. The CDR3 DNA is TGTGCCTGGAGTGGACTACGGGGGGAAGAGACCCAGTACTTC.

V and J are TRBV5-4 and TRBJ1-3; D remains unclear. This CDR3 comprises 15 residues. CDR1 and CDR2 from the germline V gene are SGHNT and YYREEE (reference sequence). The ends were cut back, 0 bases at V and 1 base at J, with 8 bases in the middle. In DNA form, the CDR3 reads TGTGCCAGCAGCTTGGAGGCGGGTTCTGGAAACACCATATATTTT. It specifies CASSLEAGSGNTIYF.

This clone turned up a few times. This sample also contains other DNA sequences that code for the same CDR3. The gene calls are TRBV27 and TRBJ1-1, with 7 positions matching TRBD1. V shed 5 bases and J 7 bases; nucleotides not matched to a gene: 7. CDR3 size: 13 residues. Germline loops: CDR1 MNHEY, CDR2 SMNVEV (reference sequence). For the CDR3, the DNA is TGTGCCAGCAGTCTCCGACAGGGCCTTGAAGCTTTCTTT. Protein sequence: CASSLRQGLEAFF.

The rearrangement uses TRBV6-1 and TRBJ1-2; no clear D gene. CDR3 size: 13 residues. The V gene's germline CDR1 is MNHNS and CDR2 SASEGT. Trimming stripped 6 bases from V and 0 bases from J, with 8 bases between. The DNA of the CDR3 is TGTGCCAGCAGGAGCTCCCCTAACTATGGCTACACCTTC. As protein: CASRSSPNYGYTF.

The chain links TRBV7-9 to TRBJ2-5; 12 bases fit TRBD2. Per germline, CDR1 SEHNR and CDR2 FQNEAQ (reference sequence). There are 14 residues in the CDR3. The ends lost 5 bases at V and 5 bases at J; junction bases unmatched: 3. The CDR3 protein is CASSRTSGMETQYF. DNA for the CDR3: TGTGCCAGCAGCCGGACTAGCGGGATGGAGACCCAGTACTTC.

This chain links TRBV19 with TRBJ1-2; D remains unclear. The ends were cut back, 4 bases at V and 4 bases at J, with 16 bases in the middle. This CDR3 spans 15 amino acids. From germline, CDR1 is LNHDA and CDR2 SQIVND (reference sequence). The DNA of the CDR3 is TGTGCCAGTAGTACCCCCGCAGACGGAATCTATGGCTACACCTTC. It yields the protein CASSTPADGIYGYTF.

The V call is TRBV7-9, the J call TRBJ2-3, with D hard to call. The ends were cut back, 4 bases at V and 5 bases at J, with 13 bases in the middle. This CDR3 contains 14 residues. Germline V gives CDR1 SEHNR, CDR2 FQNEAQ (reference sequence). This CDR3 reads CASSYTDGRDTQYF. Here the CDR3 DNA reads TGTGCCAGCAGCTATACGGACGGTCGAGATACGCAGTATTTT.

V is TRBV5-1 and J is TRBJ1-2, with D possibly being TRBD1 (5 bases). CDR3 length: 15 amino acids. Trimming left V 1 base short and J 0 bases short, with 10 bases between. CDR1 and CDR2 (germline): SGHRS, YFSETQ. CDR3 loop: CASSLWGNTNYGYTF. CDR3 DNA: TGCGCCAGCAGCTTGTGGGGCAATACTAACTATGGCTACACCTTC.

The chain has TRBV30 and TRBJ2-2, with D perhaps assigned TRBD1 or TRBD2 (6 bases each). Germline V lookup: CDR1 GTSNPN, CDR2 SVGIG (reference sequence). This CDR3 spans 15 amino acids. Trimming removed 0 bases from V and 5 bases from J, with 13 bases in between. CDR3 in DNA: TGTGCCTGGAGTGTAGGGGGGAGCGAGACCGGGGAGCTGTTTTTT. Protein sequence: CAWSVGGSETGELFF.

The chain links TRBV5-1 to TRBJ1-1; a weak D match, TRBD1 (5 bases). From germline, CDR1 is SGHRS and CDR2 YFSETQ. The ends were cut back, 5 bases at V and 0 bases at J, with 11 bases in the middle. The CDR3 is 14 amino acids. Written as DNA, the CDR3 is TGCGCCAGCAGTCCTGACAGCATGAACACTGAAGCTTTCTTT. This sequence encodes CASSPDSMNTEAFF. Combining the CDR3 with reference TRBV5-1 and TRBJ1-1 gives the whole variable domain KAGVTQTPRYLIKTRGQQVTLSCSPISGHRSVSWYQQTPGQGLQFLFEYFSETQRNKGNFPGRFSGRQFSNSRSEMNVSTLELGDSALYLCASSPDSMNTEAFFGQGTRLTVV.

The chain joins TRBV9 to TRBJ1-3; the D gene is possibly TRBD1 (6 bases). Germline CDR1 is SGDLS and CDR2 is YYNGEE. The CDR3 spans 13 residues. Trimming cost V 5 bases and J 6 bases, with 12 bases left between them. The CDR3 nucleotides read TGTGCCAGCAGTCAGGGGTCGGAAAACACCATATATTTT. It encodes CASSQGSENTIYF.

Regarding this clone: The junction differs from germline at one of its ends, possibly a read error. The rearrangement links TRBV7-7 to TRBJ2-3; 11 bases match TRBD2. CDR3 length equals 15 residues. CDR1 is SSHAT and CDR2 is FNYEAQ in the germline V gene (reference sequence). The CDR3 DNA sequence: TGTGCTAGCAGCTTAGCGGGAGGGCCAACAGATACGCAGTATTTT. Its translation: CASSLAGGPTDTQYF.

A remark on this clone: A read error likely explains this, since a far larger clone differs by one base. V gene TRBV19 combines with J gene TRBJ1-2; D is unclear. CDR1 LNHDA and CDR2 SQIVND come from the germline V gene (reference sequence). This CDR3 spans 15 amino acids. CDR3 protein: CAGSPRDTLNYGYTF. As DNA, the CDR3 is TGTGCCGGTAGTCCCCGTGACACCCTGAACTATGGCTACACCTTC.

The CDR3 bases are TGTGCCTCGGGACTCGTAGTCGAGCAGTACTTC. It translates to CASGLVVEQYF. The gene calls are TRBV2 and TRBJ2-7, with D perhaps TRBD2 (6 bases). The CDR3 sequence is 11 residues long. V gave up 11 bases and J gave up 6 bases, with 14 bases separating them. From germline, CDR1 is SNHLY and CDR2 FYNNEI.

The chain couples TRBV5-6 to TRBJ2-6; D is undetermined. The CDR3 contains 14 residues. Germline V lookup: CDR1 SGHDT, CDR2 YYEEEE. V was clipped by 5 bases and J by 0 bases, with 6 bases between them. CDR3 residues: CASSQNSGANVLTF. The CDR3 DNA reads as TGTGCCAGCAGTCAGAACTCTGGGGCCAACGTCCTGACTTTC.

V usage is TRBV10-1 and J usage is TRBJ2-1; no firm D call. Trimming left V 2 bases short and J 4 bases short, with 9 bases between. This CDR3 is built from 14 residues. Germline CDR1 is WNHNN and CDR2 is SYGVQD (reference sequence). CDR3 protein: CASSEGETYNEQFF. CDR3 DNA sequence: TGCGCCAGCAGTGAGGGCGAGACATACAATGAGCAGTTCTTC.

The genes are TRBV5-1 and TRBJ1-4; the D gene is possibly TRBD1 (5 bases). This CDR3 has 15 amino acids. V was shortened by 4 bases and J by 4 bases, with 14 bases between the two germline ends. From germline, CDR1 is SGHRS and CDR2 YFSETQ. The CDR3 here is CASSTGTDYNEKLFF. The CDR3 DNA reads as TGCGCCAGCAGCACGGGGACGGATTATAATGAAAAACTGTTTTTT.